Listed here are 4 T cell receptor beta chains from one sample, sequenced in a study of cytomegalovirus exposure and HLA in healthy donors. Primers included in the PCR were 60 Vbeta and 13 Jbeta primers. Assay: immunoSEQ multiplex PCR; the TCRdb copy retains only in-frame clones and omits some. The sample lists some 120,000 clones; about 61% were seen once. Sequencing was done on a sample of PBMCs. These receptors all stem from a woman in her 30s in good health and CMV-seronegative.

The chain employs TRBV9 and TRBJ1-4; D call uncertain. The CDR3 is 15 amino acids. Trimming stripped 3 bases from V and 0 bases from J, with 9 bases between. CDR1 and CDR2 from the germline V gene are SGDLS and YYNGEE. CDR3 region: CASSGHGATNEKLFF. The CDR3 region has the DNA TGTGCCAGCAGCGGTCACGGTGCAACTAATGAAAAACTGTTTTTT. Based on the CDR3 plus reference TRBV9 and TRBJ1-4, the full variable domain is DSGVTQTPKHLITATGQRVTLRCSPRSGDLSVYWYQQSLDQGLQFLIQYYNGEERAKGNILERFSAQQFPDLHSELNLSSLELGDSALYFCASSGHGATNEKLFFGSGTQLSVL.

J is TRBJ2-1 and V is TRBV4-2; no firm D call. V dropped 1 base and J dropped 9 bases, with 10 bases sitting between them. This CDR3 contains 13 residues. Germline-derived CDR1 and CDR2 are LGHNA and YNFKEQ. CDR3 loop: CASSQGLGLEQFF. The CDR3 DNA sequence: TGTGCCAGCAGCCAAGGTCTAGGTCTTGAGCAGTTCTTC.

The chain links TRBV30 to TRBJ1-1; unclear D gene. From germline, CDR1 is GTSNPN and CDR2 SVGIG (reference sequence). V lost 0 bases, J lost 1 base, and 9 bases lay in between. The CDR3 sequence is 14 residues long. Here the CDR3 reads CAWSVREGNTEAFF. The CDR3 coding sequence is TGTGCCTGGAGTGTACGGGAGGGGAACACTGAAGCTTTCTTT.

V and J are TRBV7-6 and TRBJ2-6, with D possibly being TRBD1 (6 bases). Germline CDR1 and CDR2: SGHVS and FNYEAQ. The CDR3 has 15 amino acids. Trimming took off 2 bases at V and 2 bases at J, with 7 bases between the two ends. The CDR3 here is CASSLNRAGANVLTF. DNA for the CDR3: TGTGCCAGCAGCTTAAACAGGGCTGGGGCCAACGTCCTGACTTTC. The variable domain in full, completed from reference TRBV7-6 and TRBJ2-6, reads GAGVSQSPRYKVTKRGQDVALRCDPISGHVSLYWYRQALGQGPEFLTYFNYEAQQDKSGLPNDRFSAERPEGSISTLTIQRTEQRDSAMYRCASSLNRAGANVLTFGAGSRLTVL.